This TCR beta chain was retrieved from a study of T cells in Graves' hyperthyroidism and ophthalmopathy. This clonotype was seen repeatedly, ten times or more. What was amplified from RNA transcripts were TCR beta CDR3 regions. Carried out on the TCR CDR3, a first-round RT-PCR used the HTBI primer set. TCRdb re-derived calls from the multiplex PCR reads in MiXCR, one entry per CDR3 protein. The sample comprises under 400,000 distinct CDR3 sequences, approximately 15% of which are singletons, and 9.5% to 11% rests with the top ten. Germline V gene sequence: CDR1 MNHNS, CDR2 SASEGT. V lost 4 bases, J lost 8 bases, and 11 bases stayed unmatched. The CDR3 is made up of 15 amino acids. Graves' hyperthyroidism qualified as stable when ophthalmopathy did not progress within 18 months. Those with hyperthyroidism were 18 to 65 years old, newly diagnosed, and ill for under 2 months.

The chain recombines TRBV6-1 with TRBJ1-2; TRBD1 agrees at 9 bases. The sample was blood. This sequence was found in a woman aged 60-75 years with Graves' hyperthyroidism. The CDR3 loop reads CASSGGTGISGGYTF. CDR3 nucleotide sequence: TGTGCCAGCAGTGGCGGGACAGGGATCTCTGGGGGCTACACCTTC.